The rows below give T cell receptor beta chains drawn from one sample of a study of beta chain features in type 1 diabetes. Libraries were prepared by immunoSEQ multiplex PCR; TCRdb keeps only in-frame clonotypes and omits some of them. In the table there are some 370,000 clones, about 10% of which are singletons. The specimen was central memory CD4+ T cells from blood. These receptors all stem from a man aged 30 to 45 with type 1 diabetes. Each CDR3 is given with its conserved first and last residue. A D gene is named only where the DNA matches it firmly. The size entry is marked missing in some rows and otherwise reads once, few, many or a size class.

>TRBJ2-1|TRBV18|-|-
CASSPRADYEQFF
TGTGCCAGCTCACCTCGGGCGGACTATGAGCAGTTCTTC
>TRBJ2-1|TRBV11-1|many|-
CASSLDGHAVQFF
TGTGCCAGCAGCTTAGATGGTCACGCGGTGCAGTTCTTC
>TRBJ1-4|TRBV2|few|TRBD1
CASSGGTGGFGNEKLFF
TGTGCCAGCAGTGGAGGGACAGGGGGCTTCGGTAATGAAAAACTGTTTTTT
>TRBJ2-5|TRBV5-1|-|-
CASSFGVGETQYF
TGCGCCAGCAGCTTCGGGGTAGGAGAGACCCAGTACTTC
>TRBJ1-1|TRBV6-6|few|-
CASSYSGREEAFF
TGTGCCAGCAGTTACTCGGGGAGGGAGGAGGCTTTCTTT
>TRBJ2-6|TRBV5-1|few|TRBD1
CASSPEGGATGANVLTF
TGCGCCAGCAGCCCCGAAGGGGGCGCTACCGGGGCCAACGTCCTGACTTTC
>TRBJ2-2|TRBV30|-|-
CAWKGGPNTGELFF
TGTGCCTGGAAGGGGGGGCCCAACACCGGGGAGCTGTTTTTT
>TRBJ2-6|TRBV6-1|-|-
CASSAQDGSGANVLTF
TGTGCCAGCAGTGCCCAGGACGGCTCTGGGGCCAACGTCCTGACTTTC
>TRBJ1-2|TRBV2|-|-
CASSSVSNYGYTF
TGTGCCAGCAGTTCTGTTTCTAACTATGGCTACACCTTC
>TRBJ2-7|TRBV5-4|-|TRBD1
CASSLGGQGAIEQYF
TGTGCCAGCAGCTTGGGCGGACAGGGGGCTATCGAGCAGTACTTC
>TRBJ2-1|TRBV9|-|-
CASSHGTAYNEQFF
TGTGCCAGCAGCCATGGAACAGCTTACAATGAGCAGTTCTTC
>TRBJ2-2|TRBV6-6|-|-
CASSRLDSYTGELFF
TGTGCCAGCAGCAGGCTAGACAGCTACACCGGGGAGCTGTTTTTT
>TRBJ1-1|TRBV5-1|few|TRBD1
CASRGTDSVLAFF
TGCGCCAGCAGGGGGACAGACTCCGTTCTAGCTTTCTTT